This T cell receptor (beta chain) was found in a study of cytomegalovirus exposure and HLA in healthy donors. For the study at large: Researchers found that less than 90% of almost 400 genotyped donors fell within the Caucasian-associated ancestry cluster.

This clone showed up just a few times. Its antigen is not identified. The PCR ran on 60 Vbeta and 13 Jbeta primers. As originally analysed: Later work found around 80 million unique TCR beta chains, with around 10 million shared. This table comes from immunoSEQ multiplex PCR, and its TCRdb copy is limited to in-frame clones, with some not included. Clonal size and the V and J genes are those of that table, whereas D and trimming came from the DNA. The sample lists some 130,000 clones, approximately 79% seen once, with about 0.91% in the top ten. Germline assignment: CDR1 SGHNT and CDR2 YYREEE (reference sequence). Trimming at V came to 4 bases and at J to 7 bases, leaving 13 bases not matched to a gene. This CDR3 comprises 15 residues. Notes on the study in general: Per a prior analysis, the majority of TCR beta V segments were productive roughly 90% or roughly 30% of the time. As immune exposure information, only CMV serostatus was available.

This clonotype was obtained from a young man in good health and CMV-seronegative. This chain links TRBV5-4 with TRBJ1-1; 7 bases map to TRBD1. The sequencing sample was made of PBMCs. The CDR3 DNA reads TGTGCCAGCAGCGGGACCGACAGGGCGCGGGATGAAGCTTTCTTT. Encoded protein: CASSGTDRARDEAFF.